The T cell receptor (beta chain) described here comes from a study of blood T cell repertoires in COVID-19. Data came from immunoSEQ multiplex PCR; TCRdb stores just in-frame clones and leaves some out. The sample carries some 350,000 clones, 88% recorded once. Germline-derived CDR1 and CDR2 are MNHNY and SVGAGI (reference sequence). The V end lost 5 bases, the J end lost 1 base, and 11 bases lay between the germline ends. The CDR3 contains 15 residues. This chain links TRBV6-6 with TRBJ1-4; a weak D match, TRBD1 (6 bases). The sample was peripheral blood. The source of this sequence is a woman aged 70-85 years with COVID-19, enrolled during active disease. The CDR3 protein is CASSTGYGTNEKLFF. The CDR3 coding sequence is TGTGCCAGCAGTACAGGGTACGGAACTAATGAAAAACTGTTTTTT.